A single sample is the source of the 27 T cell receptor beta chains below, sequenced in a study of spatial heterogeneity in lung cancer. MiXCR, run by TCRdb on the 5' RACE reads, gives a single entry per CDR3 protein. Of around 89,000 distinct CDR3 sequences in the sample, 10% to 15% were seen once. Time point noted: sample taken at primary tumor resection. Whole RNA came from tumor, nontumor lung or frozen PBMC and was sequenced without being sorted. The sequenced sample was PBMCs, obtained at surgery. These receptors were collected from a male donor with early-stage non-small cell lung cancer.

This clonotype was seen ten or more times. The chain links TRBV5-1 to TRBJ2-7, with 7 bases fitting TRBD2. V shed 4 bases and J 2 bases; nucleotides not matched to a gene: 6. CDR1 is SGHRS and CDR2 is YFSETQ in the germline V gene. The CDR3 length is 14 residues. This chain's CDR3 is CASSTTGTTYEQYF. In DNA form, the CDR3 reads TGCGCCAGCAGCACCACCGGGACTACCTACGAGCAGTACTTC. Using reference TRBV5-1 and TRBJ2-7 for the parts outside the CDR3, the full variable domain is KAGVTQTPRYLIKTRGQQVTLSCSPISGHRSVSWYQQTPGQGLQFLFEYFSETQRNKGNFPGRFSGRQFSNSRSEMNVSTLELGDSALYLCASSTTGTTYEQYFGPGTRLTVT.

The chain is built from TRBV7-3 and TRBJ1-2; D not resolved. CDR3 length: 14 amino acids. In germline, CDR1 is SGHTA, CDR2 FQGTGA. The germline V and J ends were trimmed by 4 bases and 8 bases, with 17 bases remaining between them. CDR3 in DNA: TGTGCCAGCAGCTCCCAACCCCGGACGGGGGGCTACACCTTC. Its protein is CASSSQPRTGGYTF.

In its sample, this clonotype was seen a few times. The genes are TRBV7-9 and TRBJ2-1, with 12 bases that match TRBD2. The length of the CDR3 is 18 residues. J lost 0 bases, V lost 5 bases, and 8 bases had no gene match. Per the germline V gene, CDR1 is SEHNR and CDR2 is FQNEAQ (reference sequence). CDR3 sequence (DNA): TGTGCCAGCAGCCCAACGACTAGCGGGGGTGACTCCTACAATGAGCAGTTCTTC. Protein: CASSPTTSGGDSYNEQFF.

The rearrangement joins TRBV18 to TRBJ1-1; D might be TRBD1 (5 bases). Between the trimmed V and J ends, which lost 2 bases and 1 base, there was a span of 17 bases. The germline CDR1 and CDR2 sequences are KGHSH and LQKENI. This CDR3 region has 17 residues. This chain's CDR3 is CASSPRSGTVGNTEAFF. The CDR3 bases are TGTGCCAGCTCACCAAGATCGGGGACCGTGGGGAACACTGAAGCTTTCTTT.

This rearrangement joins TRBV29-1 to TRBJ1-1; D ambiguous. CDR1 and CDR2 from the germline V gene are SQVTM and ANQGSEA. The CDR3 loop spans 11 amino acids. Trimming took 6 bases from V and 1 from J, leaving 6 bases between them. The CDR3 reads CSVRTNTEAFF. CDR3 coding DNA: TGCAGCGTGCGGACGAACACTGAAGCTTTCTTT.

This clonotype occurred a few times. This chain connects TRBV12-3 or TRBV12-4 to TRBJ2-1, with 13 bases aligning to TRBD2. The CDR3 is 17 residues long. V lost 6 bases, J lost 6 bases, and 11 bases stayed unmatched. CDR3 DNA: TGTGCCAGCAGACAAATCCGACTAGCGGGGGGTTCCAATGAGCAGTTCTTC. Translating it yields CASRQIRLAGGSNEQFF.

This clonotype occurred many times. The gene calls are TRBV29-1 and TRBJ1-1; D is unresolved. CDR1 and CDR2 from the germline V gene are SQVTM and ANQGSEA. The CDR3 is made up of 8 amino acids. Between the trimmed V and J ends, which lost 6 bases and 10 bases, there was a span of 6 bases. CDR3 loop: CSVDGAFF. As DNA, the CDR3 is TGCAGCGTCGATGGAGCTTTCTTT.

This sequence joins TRBV20-1 and TRBJ2-1; 8 bases fit TRBD2. Germline values: CDR1 DFQATT, CDR2 SNEGSKA (reference sequence). The V segment lost 6 bases and the J segment 10 bases; nucleotides outside the gene matches: 8. The CDR3 loop spans 12 amino acids. CDR3 protein: CSAQLRTSEQFF. The CDR3 DNA is TGCAGTGCCCAACTTAGGACTAGCGAGCAGTTCTTC.

The chain employs TRBV27 and TRBJ2-1, with 11 bases that match TRBD2. V lost 5 bases, J lost 0 bases, and 6 bases stayed unmatched. The CDR3 covers 17 residues. From germline, CDR1 is MNHEY and CDR2 SMNVEV (reference sequence). CDR3 sequence (DNA): TGTGCCAGCAGTAGAGCTAGCGGGGGGAGCTCCTACAATGAGCAGTTCTTC. Its protein is CASSRASGGSSYNEQFF.

This clonotype was seen many times. The chain uses TRBV5-4 and TRBJ2-5, with a tentative D call TRBD2 (6 bases). This CDR3 is built from 17 residues. V dropped 0 bases and J dropped 5 bases, with 20 bases sitting between them. CDR1 and CDR2 (germline): SGHNT, YYREEE (reference sequence). This CDR3 reads CASSLALGLPLGETQYF. The CDR3 nucleotides are TGTGCCAGCAGCTTGGCTCTTGGACTACCTCTAGGGGAGACCCAGTACTTC.

In this sample, this clonotype turned up a few times. The chain links TRBV12-3 or TRBV12-4 to TRBJ1-2, with D hard to call. The CDR3 has 12 residues. Deletions cut 2 bases from V and 5 bases from J, with 6 bases between. CDR3 in amino acids: CASSLMEYGYTF. As DNA, the CDR3 is TGTGCCAGCAGTTTAATGGAATATGGCTACACCTTC.

This clonotype has only a few counts. The CDR3 nucleotides read TGCAGCGTTGAAAAAGGTCTCCGTGGGGGGACTGAAGCTTTCTTT. Amino acid sequence: CSVEKGLRGGTEAFF. This sequence joins TRBV29-1 and TRBJ1-1; tentative D call: TRBD1 (5 bases). V lost 2 bases and J 5 bases, leaving 18 bases between the germline ends. This CDR3 is built from 15 residues. Looked up from germline, CDR1 is SQVTM and CDR2 is ANQGSEA.

This clonotype was observed many times. This rearrangement joins TRBV20-1 to TRBJ2-7; 10 bases agree with TRBD1. Germline assignment: CDR1 DFQATT and CDR2 SNEGSKA (reference sequence). This CDR3 comprises 15 residues. Germline trimming cut 1 base from V and 2 bases from J; bases unmatched to any gene: 5. The CDR3 coding sequence is TGCAGTGCTAGAGCCGCGGGACAGGGGACCTACGAGCAGTACTTC. Its protein is CSARAAGQGTYEQYF.

This sequence joins TRBV3-1 and TRBJ2-4; D might be TRBD2 (5 bases). With 8 bases removed from V and 9 bases from J, the gap between germline ends came to 11 bases. The germline V gene encodes CDR1 LGHDT and CDR2 YNNKEL (reference sequence). The CDR3 covers 11 residues. The CDR3 coding sequence is TGTGCCAGCGGAACTAGGGTCATTCAGTACTTC. Encoded protein: CASGTRVIQYF. The complete variable domain, with remaining parts taken from reference TRBV3-1 and TRBJ2-4, reads DTAVSQTPKYLVTQMGNDKSIKCEQNLGHDTMYWYKQDSKKFLKIMFSYNNKELIINETVPNRFSPKSPDKAHLNLHINSLELGDSAVYFCASGTRVIQYFGAGTRLSVL.

This chain links TRBV7-3 with TRBJ1-1; a possible D gene is TRBD1 (5 bases). Germline V lookup: CDR1 SGHTA, CDR2 FQGTGA. The ends were cut back, 5 bases at V and 1 base at J, with 14 bases in the middle. This CDR3 contains 15 residues. The CDR3 spells CASSIPGTENTEAFF. Here the CDR3 DNA reads TGTGCCAGCAGCATTCCCGGGACGGAGAACACTGAAGCTTTCTTT.

In the case of this clonotype: A read error may produce the germline difference seen at one junction end. The chain links TRBV5-1 to TRBJ2-5; weak D call: TRBD2 (5 bases). The CDR3 extends over 13 amino acids. In germline, CDR1 is SGHRS, CDR2 YFSETQ. The CDR3 sequence is CTSSLEVAETQYF. The CDR3 DNA sequence: TGCACCAGCAGCTTGGAGGTCGCAGAGACCCAGTACTTC.

A few counts support this clonotype. The chain has TRBV19 and TRBJ1-5; maybe TRBD1 (6 bases). Germline CDR1 is LNHDA and CDR2 is SQIVND (reference sequence). Trimming took off 6 bases at V and 3 bases at J, with 12 bases between the two ends. This CDR3 is 14 amino acids long. The CDR3 sequence: CASSFRGPNQPQHF. For the CDR3, the DNA is TGTGCCAGTAGCTTTCGGGGGCCCAATCAGCCCCAGCATTTT.

Many counts were recorded for this clonotype. The chain carries TRBV6-2 or TRBV6-3 and TRBJ2-7; D possibly corresponds to TRBD1 (5 bases). Germline assignment: CDR1 MNHEY and CDR2 SVGEGT. Trimming removed 1 base from V and 7 bases from J, with 8 bases in between. This CDR3 comprises 12 residues. The CDR3 coding sequence is TGTGCCAGCAGTTACTTTCCAGGGGAGCAGTACTTC. Amino acid sequence: CASSYFPGEQYF.

Many counts were recorded for this clonotype. J is TRBJ1-6 and V is TRBV29-1; 7 bases agree with TRBD1. CDR3 length equals 15 residues. CDR1 and CDR2 (germline): SQVTM, ANQGSEA. The V gene end was trimmed by 5 bases and the J gene end by 5 bases; junction bases not matched to a gene: 9. The DNA of the CDR3 is TGCAGCGTTAGAATCGGGACAGCTAATAATTCACCCCTCCACTTT. Translation gives CSVRIGTANNSPLHF.

This clonotype showed up many times. This chain joins TRBV7-8 and TRBJ2-2; D call uncertain. CDR3 length equals 13 residues. V dropped 2 bases and J dropped 4 bases, with 5 bases sitting between them. In germline, CDR1 is SGHVS, CDR2 FQNEAQ. The CDR3 DNA reads as TGTGCCAGCAGCTTAATCTCCACCGGGGAGCTGTTTTTT. Protein: CASSLISTGELFF.

This chain connects TRBV10-2 to TRBJ2-7, with D possibly TRBD1 on 7 matching bases. CDR3 size: 15 residues. Germline CDR1 and CDR2: WSHSY and SAAADI. Trimming left V 5 bases short and J 6 bases short, with 20 bases between. The CDR3 sequence is CASSLAGRRGVEQYF. Here the CDR3 DNA reads TGCGCCAGCAGTCTCGCGGGCCGCAGGGGGGTCGAGCAGTACTTC.

Of note for this clonotype: A single base separates this from a much larger clone, so it may be a read error. V and J are TRBV29-1 and TRBJ1-2; no clear D. In germline, CDR1 is SQVTM, CDR2 ANQGSEA. With 3 bases removed from V and 6 bases from J, the gap between germline ends came to 8 bases. The CDR3 length is 11 residues. CDR3 residues: CSVDLSDGYTF. As DNA, the CDR3 is TGCAGCGTTGACCTATCGGATGGCTACACCTTC. Full variable domain (outside the CDR3, taken from reference TRBV29-1 and TRBJ1-2): SAVISQKPSRDICQRGTSLTIQCQVDSQVTMMFWYRQQPGQSLTLIATANQGSEATYESGFVIDKFPISRPNLTFSTLTVSNMSPEDSSIYLCSVDLSDGYTFGSGTRLTVV.

This clonotype was found a few times. V and J are TRBV18 and TRBJ2-2, with D perhaps given as TRBD1 or TRBD2 (5 bases each). V was clipped by 1 base and J by 7 bases, with 13 bases between them. This CDR3 is 15 amino acids long. CDR1 is KGHSH, CDR2 LQKENI, per germline. The CDR3 DNA follows: TGTGCCAGCTCACCACTCGCAGGGAGCGGCGGGGAGCTGTTTTTT. It translates to CASSPLAGSGGELFF.

The rearrangement joins TRBV4-1 to TRBJ2-3; D is unclear. This CDR3 spans 15 amino acids. V was pared by 4 bases and J by 5 bases, with 16 bases between. From germline, CDR1 is MGHRA and CDR2 YSYEKL. CDR3 loop: CASSRENSLEDTQYF. CDR3 coding DNA: TGCGCCAGCAGCCGAGAAAACAGCCTCGAAGATACGCAGTATTTT.

The chain links TRBV7-2 to TRBJ2-3; 12 nucleotides match TRBD2. CDR1 is SGHTA and CDR2 is FQGNSA in the germline V gene. The CDR3 is made up of 18 amino acids. Trimming removed 2 bases from V and 6 bases from J; junction bases left unmatched: 12. CDR3 in DNA: TGTGCCAGCAGCTTATTAATCCCACTAGCGGGAGGTCGGGATACGCAGTATTTT. Its protein product is CASSLLIPLAGGRDTQYF.

This clonotype came up once. The V gene is TRBV10-3, the J gene TRBJ2-3; 10 bases map to TRBD2. This CDR3 has 17 residues. In germline, CDR1 is ENHRY, CDR2 SYGVKD. V was clipped by 8 bases and J by 0 bases; unmatched bases: 11. The CDR3 DNA sequence: TGTGCCATCGGGAAGACTAGCGGGTTGTCTAGCACAGATACGCAGTATTTT. Protein: CAIGKTSGLSSTDTQYF.

This clonotype appeared a few times. The chain recombines TRBV15 with TRBJ1-5, with D unclear. The CDR3 consists of 14 residues. V was pared by 3 bases and J by 4 bases, with 10 bases between. Germline V lookup: CDR1 LNHNV, CDR2 YYDKDF (reference sequence). The CDR3 DNA is TGTGCCACCAGCAGGGGTTGGGGAAATCAGCCCCAGCATTTT. Amino acid sequence: CATSRGWGNQPQHF.